This is a list of T cell receptor beta chains from one sample in a study of response to subunit inactivated influenza vaccine. Each CDR3 protein gets one entry after TCRdb re-called the RT-PCR reads with MiXCR. Of 600,000 to 850,000 distinct CDR3 sequences listed, around 15% are singletons. Sequencing was performed on PBMCs from blood, taken approximately 15 days before vaccination. Receptors were obtained from a man between 45 and 60 years old who received an inactivated influenza vaccine. Each CDR3 is given with its conserved first and last residue. Each record gives: CDR3 protein, CDR3 DNA, J gene, CDR3 length, V gene, D gene, clone size. A D gene is named only where the DNA matches it firmly. The size entry is marked missing in some rows and otherwise reads once, few, many or a size class.

CAWSGQVRTDTQYF | TGTGCCTGGAGTGGGCAGGTACGCACAGATACGCAGTATTTT | TRBJ2-3 | 14 | TRBV30 | - | few
CAWSEGVRQPQHF | TGTGCCTGGAGTGAAGGGGTAAGACAGCCCCAGCATTTT | TRBJ1-5 | 13 | TRBV30 | - | -
CASTANNEKLFF | TGTGCCAGCACGGCTAACAATGAAAAACTGTTTTTT | TRBJ1-4 | 12 | TRBV6-1 | - | -
CASSPLILQGYEQYF | TGTGCCAGCAGCCCTTTAATATTACAGGGCTACGAGCAGTACTTC | TRBJ2-7 | 15 | TRBV7-2 | - | once
CASSQVSGSYEQYF | TGCGCCAGCAGCCAAGTTTCAGGGTCCTACGAGCAGTACTTC | TRBJ2-7 | 14 | TRBV4-3 | - | many
CATSRDLLAGGHNEQFF | TGTGCCACCAGCAGGGACCTTCTAGCGGGAGGCCACAATGAGCAGTTCTTC | TRBJ2-1 | 17 | TRBV15 | TRBD2 | -
CASSLGLAGLTQYF | TGTGCCAGCAGTCTGGGACTAGCGGGCCTTACGCAGTATTTT | TRBJ2-3 | 14 | TRBV28 | TRBD2 | -
CASSLVGGSGGAVDEQFF | TGTGCCAGCAGCTTAGTTGGAGGTAGCGGGGGGGCTGTCGATGAGCAGTTCTTC | TRBJ2-1 | 18 | TRBV7-6 | TRBD2 | few
CASTFAGGETQYF | TGTGCCAGCACCTTCGCGGGGGGAGAGACCCAGTACTTC | TRBJ2-5 | 13 | TRBV7-2 | TRBD2 | many
CASSRGGTGMNTEAFF | TGTGCCAGCAGCCGAGGTGGGACAGGGATGAACACTGAAGCTTTCTTT | TRBJ1-1 | 16 | TRBV6-1 | TRBD1 | many
CSARVGRGTEAFF | TGCAGTGCTAGGGTGGGGAGGGGCACTGAAGCTTTCTTT | TRBJ1-1 | 13 | TRBV20-1 | - | few
CASSKTGNTGELFF | TGTGCCAGCAGCAAGACAGGGAACACCGGGGAGCTGTTTTTT | TRBJ2-2 | 14 | TRBV11-2 | - | few
CSVELVTDTQYF | TGCAGCGTTGAATTGGTGACAGATACGCAGTATTTT | TRBJ2-3 | 12 | TRBV29-1 | - | -
CASSLRTGAGETQYF | TGTGCCAGCAGTCTTAGGACAGGGGCCGGAGAGACCCAGTACTTC | TRBJ2-5 | 15 | TRBV7-6 | TRBD1 | few
CASSARSLASGASEQYF | TGCGCCAGCAGCGCTAGGTCGCTAGCGTCAGGGGCCTCCGAGCAGTACTTC | TRBJ2-7 | 17 | TRBV4-3 | - | many
CATPRGVRRDTQYF | TGTGCCACCCCCAGGGGGGTCCGGAGAGATACGCAGTATTTT | TRBJ2-3 | 14 | TRBV6-2/TRBV6-3 | - | few
CASSPRQVSYEQYF | TGTGCCAGCAGCCCACGCCAGGTCTCCTACGAGCAGTACTTC | TRBJ2-7 | 14 | TRBV7-2 | - | -
CASSYSGLRPQETQYF | TGTGCCAGCAGTTACTCGGGTTTGCGTCCCCAAGAGACCCAGTACTTC | TRBJ2-5 | 16 | TRBV6-2/TRBV6-3 | - | many
CASTPSVYTQYF | TGTGCCAGCACCCCTAGCGTTTATACGCAGTATTTT | TRBJ2-3 | 12 | TRBV21-1 | - | few
CASRGQGSGETQYF | TGTGCCAGCAGGGGACAGGGGAGCGGAGAGACCCAGTACTTC | TRBJ2-5 | 14 | TRBV6-5 | TRBD1 | -
CASSQVGRGSGVHEQFF | TGCGCCAGCAGCCAAGTGGGTAGAGGTAGCGGGGTGCATGAGCAGTTCTTC | TRBJ2-1 | 17 | TRBV4-3 | TRBD2 | few
CASSPPATEAFF | TGTGCCAGCTCACCACCGGCCACTGAAGCTTTCTTT | TRBJ1-1 | 12 | TRBV18 | - | -
CASITQGARGYNQPQHF | TGTGCCAGCATCACACAGGGGGCGCGGGGTTATAATCAGCCCCAGCATTTT | TRBJ1-5 | 17 | TRBV12-3/TRBV12-4 | TRBD1 | many
CATKDRPETQYF | TGTGCCACCAAAGACAGACCGGAGACCCAGTACTTC | TRBJ2-5 | 12 | TRBV6-2/TRBV6-3 | - | few
CASSYSRKQETQYF | TGTGCCAGCAGCTACTCCAGGAAACAAGAGACCCAGTACTTC | TRBJ2-5 | 14 | TRBV13 | - | -
CATRGTNTGELFF | TGTGCCACCAGAGGAACCAACACCGGGGAGCTGTTTTTT | TRBJ2-2 | 13 | TRBV24-1 | - | -